Below, one T cell receptor beta chain is given with its context. Its target is not known. This sample was taken from a study of spatial heterogeneity in lung cancer. As for the study in general: Each unique TCR and UMI combination was seen more than ten times on average in raw reads.

The CDR3 runs to 14 residues. Germline loops: CDR1 DFQATT, CDR2 SNEGSKA (reference sequence). The ends were cut back, 3 bases at V and 2 bases at J, with 11 bases in the middle. Findings of the study overall: Follow-up blood showed ubiquitous expanded tumor TCRs less than blood at resection did.

TCR cDNA molecules each carried a unique molecular identifier. TCRdb re-derived calls from the 5' RACE reads in MiXCR, one entry per CDR3 protein. The repertoire has approximately 11,000 distinct CDR3 sequences, more than 3.5% of them found once; the top ten carry 40% to 65%. The time point: sample taken at primary tumor resection. Sequencing was performed on whole RNA extracted from tumor and nontumor lung tissue, or from frozen PBMC, and the material was left unsorted. This specimen was PBMCs, taken at surgery. The sequence came from a female donor with early-stage non-small cell lung cancer. This sequence joins TRBV20-1 and TRBJ2-1; unclear D gene. CDR3 nucleotide sequence: TGCAGTGCTAGTGGGTCAGTAACCTACAATGAGCAGTTCTTC. It specifies CSASGSVTYNEQFF.